The entry below describes one T cell receptor beta chain. At the deep level, the assay was run. Data came from immunoSEQ multiplex PCR; TCRdb stores just in-frame clones and leaves some out. This repertoire shows about 980,000 clones, about three quarters found once; its top ten account for about 1.5%. The CDR3 covers 19 residues. The V gene end was trimmed by 4 bases and the J gene end by 0 bases; junction bases not matched to a gene: 14. Germline CDR1 is SGHTA and CDR2 is FQGTGA. This sample was included in a study of shared clonotypes between healthy human individuals. The rearrangement uses TRBV7-3 and TRBJ2-1, with 8 nucleotides matching TRBD2. Material for sequencing was memory CD4+ T cells sorted from blood. Subset noted: CD45RA-negative fraction. This receptor was identified in a man aged 18 to 30 in good health. The CDR3 nucleotides are TGTGCCAGCAGCTCCCGTCCGGCGGGGGGTCTCCTCTCCTACAATGAGCAGTTCTTC. It yields the protein CASSSRPAGGLLSYNEQFF.